The rows below give T cell receptor beta chains drawn from one sample of a study of T cell changes during pregnancy in multiple sclerosis. Assay: immunoSEQ multiplex PCR; the TCRdb copy retains only in-frame clones and omits some. Among tens of thousands of clones listed, 94% were seen once. This sample comprised CD4+ T cells from peripheral blood mononuclear cells, obtained in the second trimester of pregnancy. All receptors come from a female donor with multiple sclerosis, enrolled in a pregnancy study. Each CDR3 is given with its conserved first and last residue. A D gene is named only where the DNA matches it firmly. Expanded clones are given a class, and other clones once, few, many or no size at all.

>TRBV2|TRBD1|-|TRBJ1-2
TGTGCCACTTCGAGACAGGGGTTTGACGGCTACACCTTC
CATSRQGFDGYTF
>TRBV19|-|-|TRBJ2-1
TGTGCCAGTAGCGAAGGATCAGGCCAGCAGTTCTTC
CASSEGSGQQFF
>TRBV4-1|-|-|TRBJ2-5
TGCGCCAGCAGCCAAGTACCTAGCTTGGGGGAGACCCAGTACTTC
CASSQVPSLGETQYF
>TRBV10-3|-|-|TRBJ2-5
TGTGCCATCAGTGGCAAGGGGATCCAAGAGACCCAGTACTTC
CAISGKGIQETQYF
>TRBV9|-|-|TRBJ1-1
TGTGCCAGCAGTAGAGCTCGGAACACTGAAGCTTTCTTT
CASSRARNTEAFF
>TRBV28|TRBD2|-|TRBJ2-1
TGTGCCAGCAGTTTCCGTGGGAGGGCCGCGCAGTTCTTC
CASSFRGRAAQFF
>TRBV7-9|-|once|TRBJ2-3
TGTGCCAGCAGCTCAAGACTAGAGGTAACAGATACGCAGTATTTT
CASSSRLEVTDTQYF
>TRBV5-1|-|-|TRBJ1-1
TGCGCCAGCAGCTCAGAACCGCGGACTGAAGCTTTCTTT
CASSSEPRTEAFF
>TRBV15|-|-|TRBJ1-6
TGTGCCACCAGCACTGAGCTGAGGGCCGGTAGAAATTCACCCCTCCACTTT
CATSTELRAGRNSPLHF
>TRBV6-5|TRBD2|-|TRBJ2-2
TGTGCCAGCAGTTACTTCGGACTAGCGGTCACCGGGGAGCTGTTTTTT
CASSYFGLAVTGELFF
>TRBV7-3|TRBD2|-|TRBJ2-3
TGTGCCAGCAGCCTAGGGACTAGCGGTACAGATACGCAGTATTTT
CASSLGTSGTDTQYF
>TRBV15|TRBD1|-|TRBJ1-2
TGTGCCACCAGCAGAGAAAGGGACAGGGGCGTCGCTAACTATGGCTACACCTTC
CATSRERDRGVANYGYTF
>TRBV7-2|-|-|TRBJ2-5
TGTGCCAGCTCTGACAGGAAAGAGACCCAGTACTTC
CASSDRKETQYF
>TRBV28|-|-|TRBJ2-3
TGTGCCAGCAGTTTGCAGGTAACGGGCACAGATACGCAGTATTTT
CASSLQVTGTDTQYF
>TRBV2|TRBD2|-|TRBJ2-3
TGTGCCAGCAGTCGGGGACTAGCGGGGGGGCCGGGCGGCCAGTATTTT
CASSRGLAGGPGGQYF
>TRBV10-3|-|-|TRBJ2-1
TGTGCCATCAGTGACCGAGGGGGCAATGAGCAGTTCTTC
CAISDRGGNEQFF
>TRBV18|-|-|TRBJ1-1
TGTGCCAGCTCGTACACAGGGAGCACTGAAGCTTTCTTT
CASSYTGSTEAFF
>TRBV11-3|-|-|TRBJ2-7
TGTGCCAGCAGATTAACTAGCACCTACGAGCAGTACTTC
CASRLTSTYEQYF
>TRBV28|-|-|TRBJ1-2
TGTGCCAGCAGTTTCGCGGGGGCCTCTTATGGCTACACCTTC
CASSFAGASYGYTF
>TRBV28|TRBD1|-|TRBJ2-3
TGTGCCAGCACCGACACGGGACAGTCTAGGACGCAGTATTTT
CASTDTGQSRTQYF
>TRBV7-9|-|-|TRBJ2-1
TGTGCCAGCAGCTTAGTTGGCGGGCGGGGGCCCAGTCAGTTCTTC
CASSLVGGRGPSQFF
>TRBV6-5|TRBD1|-|TRBJ1-2
TGTGCCAGCAAGGGCAGGGGGAACTATGGCTACACCTTC
CASKGRGNYGYTF
>TRBV30|-|-|TRBJ1-5
TGTGCCTGGAGTGTATTGGGCAGTCCAAATCAGCCCCAGCATTTT
CAWSVLGSPNQPQHF
>TRBV6-1|-|-|TRBJ1-1
TGTGCCAGCAGTTGGGGGCAGATGAACACTGAAGCTTTCTTT
CASSWGQMNTEAFF
>TRBV7-3|-|-|TRBJ2-6
TGTGCCAGCAGCCCTATGACAGGAATCCTCTCTGGGGCCAACGTCCTGACTTTC
CASSPMTGILSGANVLTF
>TRBV2|-|-|TRBJ1-3
TGTGCCAGCAGTACACAGGGCTCTGGAAACACCATATATTTT
CASSTQGSGNTIYF
>TRBV29-1|-|-|TRBJ1-1
TGCAGCGTTGAAATTGCAGGGGATAACGCTGAAGCTTTCTTT
CSVEIAGDNAEAFF
>TRBV7-3|TRBD1|-|TRBJ1-1
TGTGCCAGCAGCTTAGGGACAGATAACACTGAAGCTTTCTTT
CASSLGTDNTEAFF
>TRBV19|-|-|TRBJ1-2
TGTGCCAGTAGTACAGGGTATGGCTACACCTTC
CASSTGYGYTF
>TRBV6-5|TRBD1|-|TRBJ1-4
TGTGCCACCAAACAGGGGTTTAATGAAAAACTGTTTTTT
CATKQGFNEKLFF
>TRBV5-4|-|-|TRBJ2-1
TGTGCCAGCAGCTTGTTTCAGCGGACTGAGCAGTTCTTC
CASSLFQRTEQFF
>TRBV19|TRBD1|once|TRBJ1-5
TGTGCCAGTAGTATCGGGACAGGGGGAAATAGCAATCAGCCCCAGCATTTT
CASSIGTGGNSNQPQHF
>TRBV19|TRBD1|-|TRBJ1-5
TGTGCCAGTATCACGACAGGGAATAGCAATCAGCCCCAGCATTTT
CASITTGNSNQPQHF
>TRBV28|-|once|TRBJ1-5
TGTGCCAGCAGTTTAAGGGCGGGACGTCGGGAGGGCAATCAGCCCCAGCATTTT
CASSLRAGRREGNQPQHF
>TRBV29-1|-|-|TRBJ2-7
TGCAGCGTTGTTAGAGTATCCGAGCAGTACTTC
CSVVRVSEQYF
>TRBV6-1|TRBD1|-|TRBJ2-7
TGTGCCAGCAGTCCCGGACAGGTCACCTACGAGCAGTACTTC
CASSPGQVTYEQYF
>TRBV2|TRBD1|-|TRBJ2-3
TGTGCCACCAAGAGGGCAGGGGGCTCGGATACGCAGTATTTT
CATKRAGGSDTQYF
>TRBV5-1|-|-|TRBJ1-1
TGCGCCAGCAGCTTGGAGGCAGGGGTCACTGAAGCTTTCTTT
CASSLEAGVTEAFF
>TRBV14|-|-|TRBJ2-3
TGTGCCAGCAGCCAAACAGGATCTAGCACAGATACGCAGTATTTT
CASSQTGSSTDTQYF
>TRBV7-9|TRBD1|-|TRBJ1-4
TGTGCCAGCAGCTCACGTGGACAGGGATCTGAAAAACTGTTTTTT
CASSSRGQGSEKLFF
>TRBV11-2|TRBD1|-|TRBJ2-7
TGTGCCAGCAGCGACCGACAGGGAAAACACGAGCAGTACTTC
CASSDRQGKHEQYF
>TRBV5-1|-|-|TRBJ1-2
TGCGCCAGCAGCTTGGAATCGGAGCTAAACTATGGCTACACCTTC
CASSLESELNYGYTF
>TRBV28|TRBD1|-|TRBJ2-3
TGTGCCAGCAGTCCGCGACAGGGCCGCACAGATACGCAGTATTTT
CASSPRQGRTDTQYF
>TRBV6-1|-|-|TRBJ1-2
TGTGCCAGCAGTACTCAGGTGGGCACTGCCTATGGCTACACCTTC
CASSTQVGTAYGYTF
>TRBV6-5|TRBD1|-|TRBJ1-2
TGTGCCAGCAGTTACCTGGACAGGGGAGGAGATGGCTACACCTTC
CASSYLDRGGDGYTF
>TRBV28|TRBD1|-|TRBJ2-2
TGTGCCAGCAGTTTATGGGGACAGGGAAGGGCCGGGGAGCTGTTTTTT
CASSLWGQGRAGELFF
>TRBV25-1|TRBD2|-|TRBJ2-3
TGTGCCAGCAGTCGGGGACTAGCGGACGCAGATACGCAGTATTTT
CASSRGLADADTQYF